The clone carrying this T cell receptor beta chain has a count of ten or more. Antigen specificity is unknown. The source of the sample is a study of regulatory T cells in long-lasting Graves disease. Library construction for TCR beta used iRepertoire HTBI primers and Arm-PCR of CDR3 regions. TCRdb re-derived calls from the multiplex PCR reads in MiXCR, one entry per CDR3 protein. The top ten hold roughly 10% of the sample, which has more than 400,000 distinct CDR3 sequences, over 15% seen once. Time point denoted: newly diagnosed GD, antithyroid drugs for less than 3 months. Isolated PBMC RNA provided the starting material for the TCR library. Germline-derived CDR1 and CDR2 are LGHDT and YNNKEL (reference sequence). The CDR3 extends over 13 amino acids. The V and J ends lost 6 bases and 2 bases respectively, with 10 bases between them. Study-level results: Thyroid tissue went unstudied; only peripheral blood was examined. Clonotypes that were public and shared totalled about 2,500 in persistent patients versus over 800 in new patients.

These data were also reused for a study on T cells in Graves' hyperthyroidism and ophthalmopathy. That work states: First-round RT-PCR of the TCR CDR3 relied on the HTBI primer set.

This TCR was recovered from a woman in her twenties or thirties with Graves disease. This sequence joins TRBV3-1 and TRBJ1-2; tentatively, D is TRBD1 (6 bases). The sample here was peripheral blood mononuclear cells (PBMCs), taken at new diagnosis, from a patient treated with antithyroid drugs. The CDR3, as DNA: TGTGCCAGCAGACCCGACAGGAACTATGGCTACACCTTC. Its protein is CASRPDRNYGYTF.